The clone carrying this T cell receptor beta chain was counted a few times. The antigen is undetermined. The sample is drawn from a study of T cell repertoires in cytomegalovirus infection. Study-wide context: The authors used CMV epitopes that were HLA-C-restricted (recently identified) and HLA-B-restricted (well studied). Public TCR beta signatures marked donors with CMV infection and the matching HLA. Study-level points and caveats: HLA-C-restricted, CMV-specific TCR beta clonotypes were dominant ex vivo.

TCRdb processed the reads anew with MiXCR; each CDR3 protein has one entry. This sample carries around 95,000 distinct CDR3 sequences, about 29% of them seen once, and the ten largest clones take roughly 71%. CDR3 length equals 14 residues. Germline V gene sequence: CDR1 SGDLS, CDR2 YYNGEE. V shed 3 bases and J 7 bases; nucleotides not matched to a gene: 2. The chain combines TRBV9 with TRBJ2-1; 12 positions agree with TRBD2. The sequence derives from a human donor in good health (CMV status not recorded). Some clones in this sample may be carry-over from other donors' samples. The specimen comprised CD8+ T cells from cultured PBMCs, sampled from culture after CMV antigen stimulation. CDR3: CASSASGGANEQFF. The CDR3 nucleotides are TGTGCCAGCAGCGCTAGCGGGGGGGCTAATGAGCAGTTCTTC.